This TCR beta chain was profiled in a study of T cells in Graves' hyperthyroidism and ophthalmopathy. General study results and limits: Onset of ophthalmopathy came a median approximately 6.5 months after the model predicted it.

V was cut by 5 bases and J by 2 bases, with 14 bases left in between. CDR3 size: 15 residues. Germline values: CDR1 LNHDA, CDR2 SQIVND (reference sequence). This clonotype was counted a single time. The antigen is undetermined. There were TCR beta CDR3 regions amplified from RNA transcripts. The HTBI set primed first-round TCR CDR3 RT-PCR. One entry per CDR3 protein results from TCRdb running MiXCR on the multiplex PCR reads. The data show some 560,000 distinct CDR3 sequences, 15% to 17% seen once. Hyperthyroidism was newly diagnosed in patients aged 18 to 65 (duration under 2 months). The sequencing input was blood. This chain connects TRBV19 to TRBJ2-3; TRBD1 is a possible D gene (5 bases). This TCR was sampled from a woman aged 30 to 39 with Graves' hyperthyroidism. CDR3 coding DNA: TGTGCCAGTAGTGAGGACATCTCCTCCACAGATACGCAGTATTTT. Translation: CASSEDISSTDTQYF.